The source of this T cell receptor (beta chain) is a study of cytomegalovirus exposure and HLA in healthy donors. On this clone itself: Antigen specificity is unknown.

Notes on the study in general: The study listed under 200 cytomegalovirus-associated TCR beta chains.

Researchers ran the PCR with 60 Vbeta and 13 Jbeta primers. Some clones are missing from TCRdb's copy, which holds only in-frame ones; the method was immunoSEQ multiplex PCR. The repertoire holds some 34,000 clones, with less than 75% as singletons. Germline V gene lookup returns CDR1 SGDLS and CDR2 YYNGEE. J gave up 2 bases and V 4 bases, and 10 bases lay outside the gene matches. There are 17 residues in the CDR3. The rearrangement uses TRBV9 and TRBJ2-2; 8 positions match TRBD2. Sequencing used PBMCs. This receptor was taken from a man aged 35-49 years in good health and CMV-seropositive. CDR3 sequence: CASSSPGGGRNTGELFF. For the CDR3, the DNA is TGTGCCAGCAGCTCCCCGGGGGGGGGAAGAAACACCGGGGAGCTGTTTTTT.